Each of the 15 T cell receptor beta chains below was sequenced from the same sample in a study of CD8+CD57+ T cells in acquired aplastic anemia. Genomic DNA served as template for TCR beta VDJ and CDR3 profiling. Each CDR3 protein is one row after TCRdb ran MiXCR on the reads. The data show approximately 380,000 distinct CDR3 sequences, with 60% to 80% seen just once and under 5% held by the top ten. Sequencing input: sorted CD4+, CD8+, or CD8+CD57+ T cells (not recorded which) from PBMCs. These receptors were collected from a human donor in good health, serving as a control.

The chain links TRBV5-8 to TRBJ1-6; D might be TRBD1 (6 bases). CDR1 and CDR2 from the germline V gene are SGHTS and YDEGEE. This CDR3 is 17 amino acids long. V gave up 2 bases and J gave up 7 bases, with 19 bases separating them. CDR3 residues: CASSFAEPGATNSPLHF. CDR3 coding DNA: TGTGCCAGCAGCTTCGCCGAACCAGGGGCGACCAATTCACCCCTCCACTTT.

There are many counts of this clonotype. The chain combines TRBV7-2 with TRBJ2-3; D assignment may be TRBD1 or TRBD2 (5 bases each). CDR1 and CDR2 (germline): SGHTA, FQGNSA. CDR3 length: 15 amino acids. V was trimmed by 0 bases and J by 0 bases, leaving 7 bases between them. This chain's CDR3 is CASSLAGDSTDTQYF. The CDR3 DNA reads as TGTGCCAGCAGCTTAGCGGGGGATAGCACAGATACGCAGTATTTT.

This clonotype was seen only a few times. The gene calls are TRBV7-6 and TRBJ1-1, with D possibly matching TRBD1 (6 bases). V was shortened by 2 bases and J by 4 bases, with 8 bases between the two germline ends. The CDR3 has 13 amino acids. Germline values: CDR1 SGHVS, CDR2 FNYEAQ. The CDR3 DNA sequence: TGTGCCAGCAGCTTAAGGGGGAGCACTGAAGCTTTCTTT. Amino acids: CASSLRGSTEAFF.

Comment on this clonotype: The junction does not match germline at one end; this may be a read error. The V gene is TRBV5-1, the J gene TRBJ1-1; D possibly corresponds to TRBD1 (5 bases). This CDR3 comprises 14 residues. CDR1 is SGHRS, CDR2 YFSETQ, per germline. The CDR3 nucleotides are TGTGCCAGCACCTCTTTTGGAGGGGACGCTGAAGCTTTCTTT. Residues: CASTSFGGDAEAFF.

V gene TRBV7-2 combines with J gene TRBJ1-3; possibly TRBD1 for D (5 bases). CDR3 length: 16 residues. Trimming stripped 6 bases from V and 0 bases from J, with 15 bases between. Looked up from germline, CDR1 is SGHTA and CDR2 is FQGNSA. The DNA for the CDR3 is TGTGCCAGCAGGACAGCGACGACATCCTCTGGAAACACCATATATTTT. Amino acids: CASRTATTSSGNTIYF.

This chain connects TRBV24-1 to TRBJ2-5; D possibly corresponds to TRBD2 (7 bases). The CDR3 covers 15 residues. V gave up 7 bases and J gave up 2 bases, with 16 bases separating them. CDR1 and CDR2 from the germline V gene are KGHDR and SFDVKD. The CDR3 protein is CATSRRGLSQETQYF. Written as DNA, the CDR3 is TGTGCCACCAGCAGGCGGGGGCTTTCGCAAGAGACCCAGTACTTC.

This chain connects TRBV9 to TRBJ2-1; 11 bases map to TRBD2. CDR3 size: 16 residues. Germline values: CDR1 SGDLS, CDR2 YYNGEE. Unmatched junction bases numbered 5, after V lost 6 bases and J lost 0 bases. CDR3 nucleotides: TGTGCCAGCACCGAGGGACTAGCGGTCTCCTACAATGAGCAGTTCTTC. Residues: CASTEGLAVSYNEQFF.

The chain employs TRBV20-1 and TRBJ1-6, with TRBD1 matching over 7 bases. V trimming: 6 bases; J trimming: 10 bases; junction bases outside the gene matches: 12. Germline V lookup: CDR1 DFQATT, CDR2 SNEGSKA (reference sequence). The CDR3 has 14 amino acids. The CDR3 DNA follows: TGCAGTGCCCCGGACAGGCGCAACAACTCACCCCTCCACTTT. Amino acids: CSAPDRRNNSPLHF.

This clonotype was counted many times. This rearrangement joins TRBV6-2 or TRBV6-3 to TRBJ2-7; D call uncertain. V was trimmed by 7 bases and J by 0 bases, leaving 19 bases between them. Germline CDR1 reads MNHEY; CDR2 reads SVGEGT. The CDR3 loop spans 16 amino acids. The chain's CDR3 is CASTTPIGRSSYEQYF. DNA for the CDR3: TGTGCCAGCACCACGCCAATAGGACGTAGCTCCTACGAGCAGTACTTC.

The table lists this clonotype with many counts. The V call is TRBV10-3, the J call TRBJ2-1, with TRBD1 matching over 9 bases. Germline trimming cut 0 bases from V and 1 base from J; bases unmatched to any gene: 7. Germline assignment: CDR1 ENHRY and CDR2 SYGVKD. The CDR3 contains 18 residues. In DNA, the CDR3 is TGTGCCATCAGTGAGTCGGGGTGGACAGGGGCATCCTACAATGAGCAGTTCTTC. Its protein is CAISESGWTGASYNEQFF.

V usage is TRBV7-2 and J usage is TRBJ1-6; TRBD1 aligns across 9 bases. The germline V gene has CDR1 SGHTA and CDR2 FQGNSA. V dropped 5 bases and J dropped 11; count of bases not matched to a gene: 13. This CDR3 is built from 16 residues. The CDR3 DNA reads TGTGCCAGCAGCGTAGGACAGGGGTTTGGGCGACCACCCCTCCACTTT. Translating it yields CASSVGQGFGRPPLHF. Together with reference TRBV7-2 and TRBJ1-6, the CDR3 gives the full variable domain: GAGVSQSPSNKVTEKGKDVELRCDPISGHTALYWYRQSLGQGLEFLIYFQGNSAPDKSGLPSDRFSAERTGGSVSTLTIQRTQQEDSAVYLCASSVGQGFGRPPLHFGNGTRLTVT.

About this clonotype itself: The junction departs from germline at one end; a sequencing error may be responsible. V gene TRBV7-2 combines with J gene TRBJ1-5; D not certain. Germline-derived CDR1 and CDR2 are SGHTA and FQGNSA. The CDR3 runs 14 residues. CDR3 nucleotides: TGTGCCAGCAGCCCCCAACCAGAGACCCGGCCCCAGCAGTTT. It yields the protein CASSPQPETRPQQF.

This clonotype was recorded many times. This chain links TRBV19 with TRBJ1-2; a possible D gene is TRBD1 (5 bases). Germline V gives CDR1 LNHDA, CDR2 SQIVND (reference sequence). The CDR3 is made up of 13 amino acids. The germline V and J ends were trimmed by 8 bases and 4 bases, with 14 bases remaining between them. The CDR3 here is CASQEGRSYGYTF. The DNA of the CDR3 is TGTGCCAGTCAGGAGGGGCGCAGCTATGGCTACACCTTC. Using reference TRBV19 and TRBJ1-2 for the parts outside the CDR3, the full variable domain is DGGITQSPKYLFRKEGQNVTLSCEQNLNHDAMYWYRQDPGQGLRLIYYSQIVNDFQKGDIAEGYSVSREKKESFPLTVTSAQKNPTAFYLCASQEGRSYGYTFGSGTRLTVV.

The chain uses TRBV2 and TRBJ1-1; 7 nucleotides line up with TRBD1. The ends lost 7 bases at V and 1 base at J; junction bases unmatched: 6. Germline V gene sequence: CDR1 SNHLY, CDR2 FYNNEI. This CDR3 has 14 residues. The CDR3 reads CASTWDRTNTEAFF. Written as DNA, the CDR3 is TGTGCCAGCACATGGGACAGAACGAACACTGAAGCTTTCTTT.

This clonotype was counted at least ten times. V is TRBV25-1 and J is TRBJ1-5, with 7 positions matching TRBD1. Germline assignment: CDR1 MGHDK and CDR2 SYGVNS. Losses at the gene ends were 5 bases for V and 2 bases for J; bases not matched to a gene: 6. The CDR3 loop spans 15 amino acids. The CDR3 DNA sequence: TGTGCCAGCAGTTTACAGGGGAGGGGCAATCAGCCCCAGCATTTT. Translation: CASSLQGRGNQPQHF.